Listed here are 31 T cell receptor beta chains from one sample, sequenced in a study of a mutant IDH1 vaccine in newly diagnosed glioma. Time point denoted: week 35, safety follow-up. The study gave 300 ug of mutant IDH1 20-mer peptide per vaccine dose, with topical imiquimod. Their cognate antigens are unknown. Sequenced by immunoSEQ multiplex PCR; TCRdb stores in-frame clones only, minus some. Seen here are fewer than 90,000 clones, more than 70% observed once, and the top ten hold 10% to 15%. Sequencing was performed on PBMCs, taken from a glioma patient whose treatment included an IDH1 peptide vaccine. These receptors originate from a young man with glioma.

The table lists this clone with a count of one. The genes are TRBV4-2 and TRBJ2-1; no clear D. Trimming shortened V by 0 bases and J by 7 bases, and 13 bases separated the two germline ends. Per germline, CDR1 LGHNA and CDR2 YNFKEQ. The CDR3 is made up of 15 amino acids. The CDR3 region has the DNA TGTGCCAGCAGCCAAGATTCGGACGGAGAGAATGAGCAGTTCTTC. It specifies CASSQDSDGENEQFF.

The chain joins TRBV5-6 to TRBJ2-5, with TRBD2 matching over 9 bases. The CDR3 is made up of 15 amino acids. With V trimmed by 5 bases and J by 2 bases, 7 bases remained unmatched. Germline CDR1 reads SGHDT; CDR2 reads YYEEEE. The CDR3, as DNA: TGTGCCAGCAGTTCGATAGCGGGAGCTCAAGAGACCCAGTACTTC. Encoded protein: CASSSIAGAQETQYF.

As for this clone: At the DNA level, this CDR3 is encoded by other sequences in the same sample as well. The chain carries TRBV28 and TRBJ1-5, with D possibly TRBD1 on 6 matching bases. CDR1 MDHEN and CDR2 SYDVKM come from the germline V gene. Trimming pared 5 bases from V and 0 bases from J, leaving 11 bases between. The CDR3 loop spans 15 amino acids. The CDR3 nucleotides are TGTGCCAGCAGTCTGATACAGGGTAGCAATCAGCCCCAGCATTTT. As protein: CASSLIQGSNQPQHF.

With regard to this clone: The sample holds other DNA sequences that translate to the same CDR3. The chain combines TRBV4-3 with TRBJ1-3; 8 bases are shared with TRBD1. J gave up 3 bases and V 4 bases, and 5 bases lay outside the gene matches. The CDR3 is 15 amino acids. Germline CDR1 is LGHNA and CDR2 is YSLEER. In DNA, the CDR3 is TGCGCCAGCAGCCCAGACAGGGGCTTTGGAAACACCATATATTTT. Its protein product is CASSPDRGFGNTIYF.

The rearrangement links TRBV7-9 to TRBJ2-1, with unresolved D. CDR3 length: 14 residues. Per the germline V gene, CDR1 is SEHNR and CDR2 is FQNEAQ (reference sequence). V lost 0 bases and J lost 4, with 7 bases in between. As DNA, the CDR3 is TGTGCCAGCAGCTTAGCGATGAAGTACAATGAGCAGTTCTTC. Protein product: CASSLAMKYNEQFF. The whole variable domain, filled in from reference TRBV7-9 and TRBJ2-1, reads DTGVSQNPRHKITKRGQNVTFRCDPISEHNRLYWYRQTLGQGPEFLTYFQNEAQLEKSRLLSDRFSAERPKGSFSTLEIQRTEQGDSAMYLCASSLAMKYNEQFFGPGTRLTVL.

This clone was seen once. The rearrangement joins TRBV6-5 to TRBJ2-4; possible D gene TRBD2, 5 bases. Deletions cut 6 bases from V and 4 bases from J, with 10 bases between. Germline assignment: CDR1 MNHEY and CDR2 SVGAGI. The CDR3 length is 13 residues. CDR3: CASSPPGKNIQYF. CDR3 bases: TGTGCCAGCAGCCCCCCGGGGAAAAACATTCAGTACTTC.

The rearrangement joins TRBV15 to TRBJ2-7, with unresolved D. In germline, CDR1 is LNHNV, CDR2 YYDKDF (reference sequence). Trimming pared 3 bases from V and 1 base from J, leaving 7 bases between. This CDR3 comprises 13 residues. The CDR3 reads CATSSLPSYEQYF. CDR3 nucleotide sequence: TGTGCCACCAGCAGTCTACCATCCTACGAGCAGTACTTC.

This clone turned up a few times. The genes are TRBV5-1 and TRBJ1-1, with a weak D call TRBD1 (5 bases). CDR3 size: 15 residues. Looked up from germline, CDR1 is SGHRS and CDR2 is YFSETQ. Trimming shortened V by 0 bases and J by 1 base, and 10 bases separated the two germline ends. CDR3 sequence: CASSLVGRGNTEAFF. For the CDR3, the DNA is TGCGCCAGCAGCTTGGTGGGGCGAGGGAACACTGAAGCTTTCTTT.

The CDR3 protein is CATWGTSGSTDTQYF. In DNA, the CDR3 is TGTGCCACCTGGGGGACTAGCGGGAGCACAGATACGCAGTATTTT. The rearrangement uses TRBV15 and TRBJ2-3; 12 nucleotides match TRBD2. Germline V lookup: CDR1 LNHNV, CDR2 YYDKDF (reference sequence). This CDR3 region has 15 residues. The junction had 3 bases not matched to a gene; V was cut back by 8 bases and J by 0 bases. The full variable domain, with the rest looked up from reference TRBV15 and TRBJ2-3, is DAMVIQNPRYQVTQFGKPVTLSCSQTLNHNVMYWYQQKSSQAPKLLFHYYDKDFNNEADTPDNFQSRRPNTSFCFLDIRSPGLGDTAMYLCATWGTSGSTDTQYFGPGTRLTVL.

The chain joins TRBV7-2 to TRBJ2-7; D is possibly TRBD1 (6 bases). The CDR3 has 14 residues. V dropped 3 bases and J dropped 6 bases, with 15 bases sitting between them. CDR1 and CDR2 (germline): SGHTA, FQGNSA. The CDR3 reads CASSFRRFRGEQYF. The CDR3 DNA reads as TGTGCCAGCAGCTTCCGAAGGTTCAGGGGCGAGCAGTACTTC.

The chain uses TRBV7-9 and TRBJ2-3; D is undetermined. This CDR3 is 14 amino acids long. Germline CDR1 SEHNR, CDR2 FQNEAQ (reference sequence). The germline V and J ends were trimmed by 2 bases and 3 bases, with 9 bases remaining between them. CDR3 in DNA: TGTGCCAGCAGCTTACTGTTGTGGACAGATACGCAGTATTTT. Protein: CASSLLLWTDTQYF. The complete variable domain, with remaining parts taken from reference TRBV7-9 and TRBJ2-3, reads DTGVSQNPRHKITKRGQNVTFRCDPISEHNRLYWYRQTLGQGPEFLTYFQNEAQLEKSRLLSDRFSAERPKGSFSTLEIQRTEQGDSAMYLCASSLLLWTDTQYFGPGTRLTVL.

The chain joins TRBV5-6 to TRBJ1-1; D not certain. Between the trimmed V and J ends, which lost 2 bases and 1 base, there was a span of 9 bases. Germline assignment: CDR1 SGHDT and CDR2 YYEEEE. CDR3 length: 14 residues. The CDR3 is CASSFDGSNTEAFF. CDR3 bases: TGTGCCAGCAGCTTCGACGGATCGAACACTGAAGCTTTCTTT.

The chain links TRBV5-4 to TRBJ2-2; maybe TRBD2 (5 bases). V was clipped by 5 bases and J by 7 bases, with 15 bases between them. This CDR3 has 14 amino acids. The germline CDR1 and CDR2 sequences are SGHNT and YYREEE (reference sequence). This chain's CDR3 is CASRGWESRGELFF. In nucleotides, the CDR3 is TGTGCCAGCAGGGGCTGGGAGTCTCGCGGGGAGCTGTTTTTT.

The chain couples TRBV14 to TRBJ2-7; D remains ambiguous. CDR3 length: 17 amino acids. The ends were cut back, 0 bases at V and 2 bases at J, with 17 bases in the middle. Germline values: CDR1 SGHDN, CDR2 FVKESK. CDR3 amino acids: CASSQDVPPTPPYEQYF. CDR3 in DNA: TGTGCCAGCAGCCAAGATGTTCCACCGACCCCTCCCTACGAGCAGTACTTC.

This clone showed up just once. V and J are TRBV7-2 and TRBJ2-7; TRBD2 aligns across 8 bases. J lost 6 bases, V lost 0 bases, and 7 bases had no gene match. The germline gives CDR1 SGHTA, CDR2 FQGNSA. The CDR3 extends over 15 amino acids. The CDR3 DNA reads as TGTGCCAGCAGCTTAGCTAGCGGGGATTCGGCCGAGCAGTACTTC. Amino acid sequence: CASSLASGDSAEQYF.

The V call is TRBV25-1, the J call TRBJ1-1; TRBD1 might be the D (5 bases). The CDR3 is 16 residues long. V lost 0 bases and J lost 4, with 15 bases in between. Germline lookup yields CDR1 MGHDK and CDR2 SYGVNS. The CDR3 is CASSEYRGFGTTEAFF. Written as DNA, the CDR3 is TGTGCCAGCAGTGAATATCGGGGGTTTGGGACCACTGAAGCTTTCTTT.

The chain uses TRBV2 and TRBJ1-4; D perhaps matches TRBD1 (6 bases). The ends were cut back, 5 bases at V and 4 bases at J, with 14 bases in the middle. Germline assignment: CDR1 SNHLY and CDR2 FYNNEI. The CDR3 is made up of 15 amino acids. The chain's CDR3 is CASSPGHPINEKLFF. CDR3 sequence (DNA): TGTGCCAGCAGTCCGGGACACCCTATTAATGAAAAACTGTTTTTT.

V and J are TRBV7-9 and TRBJ1-1, with 7 positions matching TRBD1. Looked up from germline, CDR1 is SEHNR and CDR2 is FQNEAQ (reference sequence). There are 14 residues in the CDR3. V dropped 3 bases and J dropped 4; count of bases not matched to a gene: 5. The CDR3 protein is CASSLTGLGTEAFF. The CDR3 DNA sequence: TGTGCCAGCAGCTTGACAGGGTTGGGCACTGAAGCTTTCTTT.

This clone was recorded a few times. The rearrangement uses TRBV6-1 and TRBJ2-1, with 9 bases lining up with TRBD1. Germline-derived CDR1 and CDR2 are MNHNS and SASEGT. V trimming: 4 bases; J trimming: 4 bases; junction bases outside the gene matches: 5. This CDR3 is built from 15 residues. The CDR3 DNA sequence: TGTGCCAGCAGTGCCGGGACAGGGCCTTACAATGAGCAGTTCTTC. Translated, it gives CASSAGTGPYNEQFF.

V usage is TRBV7-9 and J usage is TRBJ1-1, with a possible D match to TRBD1 (5 bases). The V end was cut by 4 bases, the J end by 4 bases, with 13 bases between. The CDR3 sequence is 14 residues long. The germline CDR1 and CDR2 sequences are SEHNR and FQNEAQ (reference sequence). In nucleotides, the CDR3 is TGTGCCAGCAGCTCGCCTGCAGGGTTCACTGAAGCTTTCTTT. As protein: CASSSPAGFTEAFF.

This clone was observed a single time. The chain couples TRBV5-4 to TRBJ1-2, with D possibly matching TRBD1 (5 bases). The CDR3 runs 13 residues. Germline values: CDR1 SGHNT, CDR2 YYREEE (reference sequence). Trimming shortened V by 7 bases and J by 5 bases, and 15 bases separated the two germline ends. The CDR3 DNA is TGTGCCAGCCGATCCGGGGGAGGATATGGCTACACCTTC. Its protein is CASRSGGGYGYTF.

The chain employs TRBV4-2 and TRBJ1-2, with TRBD1 matching over 7 bases. This CDR3 contains 17 residues. CDR1 is LGHNA and CDR2 is YNFKEQ in the germline V gene. Trimming removed 0 bases from V and 2 bases from J; junction bases left unmatched: 9. The CDR3 DNA sequence: TGTGCCAGCAGCCAAGATAGACAGGGTCTCGTAAACTATGGCTACACCTTC. Translation: CASSQDRQGLVNYGYTF.

The rearrangement joins TRBV15 to TRBJ1-2; D remains unclear. Per germline, CDR1 LNHNV and CDR2 YYDKDF (reference sequence). The CDR3 runs to 11 residues. V shed 0 bases and J shed 13 bases, with 9 bases lying between them. The CDR3 bases are TGTGCCACCAGCAGAGATGCACTTCCCACCTTC. Its protein is CATSRDALPTF.

The V call is TRBV4-1, the J call TRBJ2-7, with TRBD2 matching over 10 bases. The germline CDR1 and CDR2 sequences are MGHRA and YSYEKL. The CDR3 is 15 amino acids. The V gene end was trimmed by 3 bases and the J gene end by 3 bases; junction bases not matched to a gene: 5. This CDR3 reads CASSHTGTSDYEQYF. DNA of the CDR3: TGCGCCAGCAGCCACACCGGGACTAGCGACTACGAGCAGTACTTC.

The chain couples TRBV10-3 to TRBJ2-2, with D hard to call. CDR3 length equals 13 residues. V lost 6 bases, J lost 7 bases, and 12 bases lay in between. CDR1 ENHRY and CDR2 SYGVKD come from the germline V gene. CDR3: CAISRIDLGELFF. The CDR3 DNA follows: TGTGCCATCAGCCGGATAGACCTCGGGGAGCTGTTTTTT.

This clone was seen only a few times. The CDR3: CASSSTGETNTEAFF. DNA of the CDR3: TGTGCCAGCAGCTCGACAGGGGAAACGAACACTGAAGCTTTCTTT. This chain connects TRBV9 to TRBJ1-1, with 8 bases lining up with TRBD1. Germline V gene lookup returns CDR1 SGDLS and CDR2 YYNGEE. V dropped 4 bases and J dropped 1; count of bases not matched to a gene: 6. The CDR3 has 15 residues.

The chain combines TRBV4-2 with TRBJ2-7, with D unclear. The V gene's germline CDR1 is LGHNA and CDR2 YNFKEQ. V dropped 1 base and J dropped 2 bases, with 12 bases sitting between them. The CDR3 is 15 residues long. The CDR3 reads CASSQAVYSTYEQYF. CDR3 DNA: TGTGCCAGCAGCCAAGCTGTCTACTCCACCTACGAGCAGTACTTC.

J is TRBJ1-1 and V is TRBV27, with 9 nucleotides matching TRBD1. The CDR3 is made up of 14 amino acids. The ends lost 6 bases at V and 0 bases at J; junction bases unmatched: 2. Per germline, CDR1 MNHEY and CDR2 SMNVEV (reference sequence). CDR3 in DNA: TGTGCCAGCAGAGACAGGGGGGTGAACACTGAAGCTTTCTTT. Amino acids: CASRDRGVNTEAFF.

V and J are TRBV4-1 and TRBJ2-2; TRBD2 matches 7 bases. J gave up 6 bases and V 4 bases, and 14 bases lay outside the gene matches. The CDR3 runs to 17 residues. CDR1 and CDR2 (germline): MGHRA, YSYEKL. The CDR3 region has the DNA TGCGCCAGCAGCCTCCAAGGGACTACTCTAAAGGCCGGGGAGCTGTTTTTT. It is translated as CASSLQGTTLKAGELFF.

The chain links TRBV11-2 to TRBJ1-3, with D tentatively TRBD1 (5 bases). CDR3 size: 18 residues. Germline CDR1 is SGHAT and CDR2 is FQNNGV. V dropped 5 bases and J dropped 7 bases, with 27 bases sitting between them. CDR3 in DNA: TGTGCCAGCAGCACTCGGGACGGAGCCTCGAATTTTGCCAACACCATATATTTT. Protein: CASSTRDGASNFANTIYF. Full variable domain (missing parts from reference TRBV11-2 and TRBJ1-3): EAGVAQSPRYKIIEKRQSVAFWCNPISGHATLYWYQQILGQGPKLLIQFQNNGVVDDSQLPKDRFSAERLKGVDSTLKIQPAKLEDSAVYLCASSTRDGASNFANTIYFGEGSWLTVV.

The chain uses TRBV7-2 and TRBJ2-3; D unclear. The CDR3 runs 15 residues. Looked up from germline, CDR1 is SGHTA and CDR2 is FQGNSA. V dropped 1 base and J dropped 10 bases, with 18 bases sitting between them. CDR3 protein: CASSLGAVSPRAQYF. The CDR3 bases are TGTGCCAGCAGCTTAGGAGCCGTCTCCCCCCGGGCGCAGTATTTT.